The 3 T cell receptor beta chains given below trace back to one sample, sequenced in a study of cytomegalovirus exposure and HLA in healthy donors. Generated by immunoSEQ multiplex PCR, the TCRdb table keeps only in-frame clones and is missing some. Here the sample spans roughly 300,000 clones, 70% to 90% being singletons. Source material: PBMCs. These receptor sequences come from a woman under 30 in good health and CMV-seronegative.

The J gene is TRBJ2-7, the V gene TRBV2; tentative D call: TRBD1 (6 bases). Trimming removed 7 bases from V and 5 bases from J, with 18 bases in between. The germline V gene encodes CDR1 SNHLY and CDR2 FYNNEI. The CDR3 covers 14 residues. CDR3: CASNSGTIGNEQYF. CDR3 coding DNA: TGTGCCAGCAATTCGGGGACAATCGGAAACGAGCAGTACTTC.

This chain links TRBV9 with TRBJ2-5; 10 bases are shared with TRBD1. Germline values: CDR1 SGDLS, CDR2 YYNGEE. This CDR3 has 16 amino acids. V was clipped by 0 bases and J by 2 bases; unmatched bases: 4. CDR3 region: CASSVAGTGAQETQYF. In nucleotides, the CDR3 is TGTGCCAGCAGCGTAGCTGGGACAGGGGCACAAGAGACCCAGTACTTC. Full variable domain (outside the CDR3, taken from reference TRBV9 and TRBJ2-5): DSGVTQTPKHLITATGQRVTLRCSPRSGDLSVYWYQQSLDQGLQFLIQYYNGEERAKGNILERFSAQQFPDLHSELNLSSLELGDSALYFCASSVAGTGAQETQYFGPGTRLLVL.

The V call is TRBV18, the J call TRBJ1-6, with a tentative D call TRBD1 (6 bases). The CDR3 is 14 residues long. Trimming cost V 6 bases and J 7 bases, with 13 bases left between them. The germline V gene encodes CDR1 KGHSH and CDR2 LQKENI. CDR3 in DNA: TGTGCCAGCTCGCCAAAAACAGGGAATTCACCCCTCCACTTT. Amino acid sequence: CASSPKTGNSPLHF.